This record concerns one T cell receptor beta chain sequence. Its antigen is currently not known. Base qualities are not provided; no much larger clone lies one nucleotide away. This record belongs to a study of blood T cell repertoires in COVID-19 (dated by TCRdb to about 2020). Some background on the complete study: Samples covering the acute and convalescent phases of COVID-19 were provided by collaborators in the United States, Italy and Spain. A de-identified subject ID, COVID-19 status, age in years and sex were almost always included in the sample metadata. A freely available public database, intended as a resource for researchers studying the immune response to SARS-CoV-2, is where the repertoires were released. The prospective study material was composed of cDNA or gDNA derived from T cells, B-cell-depleted T cells, or PBMCs. The dataset comprised deeply sampled blood TCRbeta repertoires from subjects exposed to, actively infected with, or recovered from COVID-19. Samples came from the ongoing ImmuneRACE study (first 160 participants) plus 1,254 subjects from 6 global collaborators. Where HLA class I and class II types were available, the types were taken from metadata supplied by the sample provider, not from assay-based typing. General conclusions and limits of the study: Clinical and demographic metadata were provided uncurated, with the amount varying by source and participant.

The germline V gene (reference sequence) specifies SEHNR as CDR1 and FQNEAQ as CDR2. V is pruned by 2 bases and J by 4 bases, leaving 3 bases of the junction without a gene match. Taken from cysteine to phenylalanine, the CDR3 has 15 residues. Kept here is only the CDR3 DNA, which spans 45 bases and is read in frame from base 1. TCRbeta CDR3 regions were amplified from genomic DNA by means of the immunoSEQ Assay, a bias-controlled multiplex PCR. The original methods were these. Nucleated cell counts per sample were estimated from amplification of reference gene primers within the assay. To quantify the absolute abundance of each unique TCRbeta CDR3 rearrangement, sequence reads were collapsed and filtered. Productive Simpson clonality was computed per sample as the square root of Simpson's diversity index over productive rearrangements. The immuneACCESS repertoire file appears here via TCRdb, limited to in-frame rearrangements. These files lack a portion of the clones; in checked studies, under half of the deficit traces to unresolved V genes, and the cause of the others is not known. Clone size and V and J calls were adopted from that table, with D and trimming inferred from the DNA. For this sample the table gives about 83,000 clones, of which about 82% were detected only once. The ten largest clones represent under 8.5% of the sample.

Whole blood was collected in K2EDTA tubes by collaborating institutions according to the institutions' own protocols. For TCRbeta analysis, collaborator samples were shipped as frozen whole blood, as isolated PBMCs, or as DNA extracted from either sample type. The rearranged chain carries TRBV7-9 and TRBJ2-5, with TRBD2 matching 11 junction bases. The sequenced sample was peripheral blood. The sequence derives from a man aged 50-59 years with active COVID-19. The sequence in DNA is TGTGCCAGCAGCTTATCACTAGCGGGGGTAGAGACCCAGTACTTC. It codes for CASSLSLAGVETQYF.